The rows below give T cell receptor beta chains drawn from one sample of a study of graft-versus-host responses after intestinal transplantation. Antigen specificity for these receptors is unknown. The data were produced by immunoSEQ multiplex PCR, yet TCRdb's version contains in-frame clones alone and is incomplete. Seen here are tens of thousands of clones, around 86% observed once, and the top ten hold 7.5% to 8.5%. Sequenced material: unstimulated CD8+ T cells sorted from spleen or lymph node cells, taken before transplant. The receptors derive from a human donor who was the organ donor for an intestinal transplant. CDR3s include the opening cysteine and the closing phenylalanine or tryptophan. Each record gives: D gene, clone size, J gene, V gene, CDR3 length, CDR3 DNA, CDR3 protein. The D gene is left open where the match is weak. Not all rows give a size; the values are once, few, many and, for expanded clones, a class.

d_call: NA; clone_size: NA; j_call: TRBJ2-5; v_call: TRBV28; cdr3_length: 13; cdr3_nt: TGTGCCGGTGGAAGGAGGCTCCAAGAGACCCAGTACTTC; cdr3_aa: CAGGRRLQETQYF
d_call: NA; clone_size: NA; j_call: TRBJ2-7; v_call: TRBV15; cdr3_length: 13; cdr3_nt: TGTGCCACCAGCTCCCGTCCCGCCATCGAGCAGTACTTC; cdr3_aa: CATSSRPAIEQYF
d_call: NA; clone_size: NA; j_call: TRBJ2-1; v_call: TRBV7-3; cdr3_length: 13; cdr3_nt: TGTGCCAGCAGCCAAGGATGGCACAATGAGCAGTTCTTC; cdr3_aa: CASSQGWHNEQFF
d_call: NA; clone_size: once; j_call: TRBJ2-3; v_call: TRBV5-5; cdr3_length: 14; cdr3_nt: TGTGCCAGCAGCTCGGGGGCAGGCACAGATACGCAGTATTTT; cdr3_aa: CASSSGAGTDTQYF
d_call: TRBD1; clone_size: NA; j_call: TRBJ2-7; v_call: TRBV25-1; cdr3_length: 16; cdr3_nt: TGTGCCAGCAGTGGTCCGGGACAGCGCTTAACCTACGAGCAGTACTTC; cdr3_aa: CASSGPGQRLTYEQYF
d_call: TRBD2; clone_size: NA; j_call: TRBJ2-3; v_call: TRBV5-1; cdr3_length: 17; cdr3_nt: TGCGCCAGCAGCTTGGTACCTAGCGGGGGGACCACAGATACGCAGTATTTT; cdr3_aa: CASSLVPSGGTTDTQYF
d_call: NA; clone_size: NA; j_call: TRBJ1-6; v_call: TRBV4-2; cdr3_length: 15; cdr3_nt: TGTGCCAGCAGCTACTCAGGACAAGGCAATTCACCCCTCCACTTT; cdr3_aa: CASSYSGQGNSPLHF
d_call: NA; clone_size: NA; j_call: TRBJ2-7; v_call: TRBV6-6; cdr3_length: 13; cdr3_nt: TGTGCCAGCACCAACAGGGAAGTCGACGAGCAGTACTTC; cdr3_aa: CASTNREVDEQYF
d_call: NA; clone_size: NA; j_call: TRBJ2-7; v_call: TRBV15; cdr3_length: 15; cdr3_nt: TGTGCCACCGGCTATACTTGGGGAAACTCCTACGAGCAGTACTTC; cdr3_aa: CATGYTWGNSYEQYF
d_call: NA; clone_size: NA; j_call: TRBJ2-7; v_call: TRBV5-4; cdr3_length: 15; cdr3_nt: TGTGCCAGCAGCCAGGCAGGGGGGGCAAACTACGAGCAGTACTTC; cdr3_aa: CASSQAGGANYEQYF
d_call: NA; clone_size: NA; j_call: TRBJ1-5; v_call: TRBV2; cdr3_length: 15; cdr3_nt: TGTGCCAGCAGTGAAGGGGTGTATGGCAATCAGCCCCAGCATTTT; cdr3_aa: CASSEGVYGNQPQHF
d_call: NA; clone_size: NA; j_call: TRBJ1-1; v_call: TRBV4-1; cdr3_length: 15; cdr3_nt: TGCGCCAGCAGCCCCCAACAGGGAGGGCCGACTGAAGCTTTCTTT; cdr3_aa: CASSPQQGGPTEAFF
d_call: TRBD2; clone_size: few; j_call: TRBJ2-5; v_call: TRBV2; cdr3_length: 15; cdr3_nt: TGTGCCAGCAGTGACGGGGACTATGGGGAAGAGACCCAGTACTTC; cdr3_aa: CASSDGDYGEETQYF
d_call: NA; clone_size: NA; j_call: TRBJ2-3; v_call: TRBV6-5; cdr3_length: 16; cdr3_nt: TGTGCCAGCAGTTACTTGGCGGGCAGGGGAGAAGATACGCAGTATTTT; cdr3_aa: CASSYLAGRGEDTQYF
d_call: NA; clone_size: NA; j_call: TRBJ1-1; v_call: TRBV19; cdr3_length: 13; cdr3_nt: TGTGCCAGCGGGTCGGGAGAGAACACTGAAGCTTTCTTT; cdr3_aa: CASGSGENTEAFF
d_call: NA; clone_size: NA; j_call: TRBJ2-7; v_call: TRBV27; cdr3_length: 14; cdr3_nt: TGTGCCAGCAGCCCACTCCCCGGCGACTACGAGCAGTACTTC; cdr3_aa: CASSPLPGDYEQYF
d_call: TRBD2; clone_size: NA; j_call: TRBJ2-7; v_call: TRBV7-9; cdr3_length: 13; cdr3_nt: TGTGCCAGCAGCTCGGGGGGGCCCGGCGAGCAGTACTTC; cdr3_aa: CASSSGGPGEQYF
d_call: NA; clone_size: once; j_call: TRBJ2-1; v_call: TRBV30; cdr3_length: 8; cdr3_nt: TGTGCCTGCAATGAGCAGTTCTTC; cdr3_aa: CACNEQFF
d_call: NA; clone_size: NA; j_call: TRBJ1-4; v_call: TRBV5-6; cdr3_length: 18; cdr3_nt: TGTGCCAGCAGCTTCCATCCCGTCGGATCACCGGAGGATGAAAAACTGTTTTTT; cdr3_aa: CASSFHPVGSPEDEKLFF
d_call: NA; clone_size: few; j_call: TRBJ2-1; v_call: TRBV2; cdr3_length: 14; cdr3_nt: TGTGCCAGCAGTGGTAGGACAGTCTACAATGAGCAGTTCTTC; cdr3_aa: CASSGRTVYNEQFF
d_call: NA; clone_size: NA; j_call: TRBJ2-6; v_call: TRBV4-1; cdr3_length: 20; cdr3_nt: TGCGCCAGCAGCCAAGCTGGGTTGGCTACAACCATCTCTGGGGCCAACGTCCTGACTTTC; cdr3_aa: CASSQAGLATTISGANVLTF
d_call: NA; clone_size: NA; j_call: TRBJ2-7; v_call: TRBV4-1; cdr3_length: 13; cdr3_nt: TGCGCCAGCAGCCACCTCATTTCCTACGAGCAGTACTTC; cdr3_aa: CASSHLISYEQYF
d_call: TRBD2; clone_size: NA; j_call: TRBJ2-1; v_call: TRBV5-1; cdr3_length: 19; cdr3_nt: TGCGCCAGCAGCTTCTACCTAGCGGGGTATATTGATTCCTACAATGAGCAGTTCTTC; cdr3_aa: CASSFYLAGYIDSYNEQFF
d_call: NA; clone_size: NA; j_call: TRBJ2-1; v_call: TRBV5-1; cdr3_length: 15; cdr3_nt: TGCGCCAGCAGCTTGATAGCAGCTGCTCGGGATGAGCAGTTCTTC; cdr3_aa: CASSLIAAARDEQFF
d_call: TRBD1; clone_size: NA; j_call: TRBJ2-7; v_call: TRBV5-1; cdr3_length: 15; cdr3_nt: TGCGCCAGCAGCCCCCGGGACAGGGATTCCTACGAGCAGTACTTC; cdr3_aa: CASSPRDRDSYEQYF
d_call: TRBD1; clone_size: once; j_call: TRBJ1-2; v_call: TRBV29-1; cdr3_length: 14; cdr3_nt: TGCAGCGTTGTTAGCCAGGGGGTTGGCTATGGCTACACCTTC; cdr3_aa: CSVVSQGVGYGYTF
d_call: TRBD2; clone_size: NA; j_call: TRBJ2-2; v_call: TRBV28; cdr3_length: 16; cdr3_nt: TGTGCCAGCAGTTTTGACGAAGGGGAGGGGACCGGGGAGCTGTTTTTT; cdr3_aa: CASSFDEGEGTGELFF
d_call: TRBD1; clone_size: NA; j_call: TRBJ2-7; v_call: TRBV9; cdr3_length: 12; cdr3_nt: TGTGCCAGCAGCGCGACAGGGTACGAGCAGTACTTC; cdr3_aa: CASSATGYEQYF
d_call: NA; clone_size: NA; j_call: TRBJ1-1; v_call: TRBV9; cdr3_length: 17; cdr3_nt: TGTGCCAGCAGCGTCTATCGAGGAACGGAGGGGAACACTGAAGCTTTCTTT; cdr3_aa: CASSVYRGTEGNTEAFF
d_call: NA; clone_size: NA; j_call: TRBJ2-7; v_call: TRBV7-8; cdr3_length: 15; cdr3_nt: TGTGCCAGCAGCTCCCACCCCGGGGACATCTACGAGCAGTACTTC; cdr3_aa: CASSSHPGDIYEQYF
d_call: TRBD1; clone_size: NA; j_call: TRBJ2-1; v_call: TRBV5-5; cdr3_length: 15; cdr3_nt: TGTGCCAGCAGCTCACCGGGACAGGGAAAGAATGAGCAGTTCTTC; cdr3_aa: CASSSPGQGKNEQFF
d_call: TRBD1; clone_size: NA; j_call: TRBJ2-7; v_call: TRBV30; cdr3_length: 15; cdr3_nt: TGTGCCTGGAGTGTACAGGACAGGGGGGGCTACGAGCAGTACTTC; cdr3_aa: CAWSVQDRGGYEQYF
d_call: TRBD1; clone_size: NA; j_call: TRBJ1-6; v_call: TRBV2; cdr3_length: 15; cdr3_nt: TGTGCCAGCAGGACCCGAGGACAGGGTTATTCACCCCTCCACTTT; cdr3_aa: CASRTRGQGYSPLHF
d_call: NA; clone_size: NA; j_call: TRBJ1-5; v_call: TRBV2; cdr3_length: 15; cdr3_nt: TGTGCCAGCAGCCCCTACGGGGACGAGGATCAGCCCCAGCATTTT; cdr3_aa: CASSPYGDEDQPQHF
d_call: NA; clone_size: once; j_call: TRBJ1-5; v_call: TRBV30; cdr3_length: 12; cdr3_nt: TGTGCCTGGAGTCGCGGCAATCAGCCCCAGCATTTT; cdr3_aa: CAWSRGNQPQHF